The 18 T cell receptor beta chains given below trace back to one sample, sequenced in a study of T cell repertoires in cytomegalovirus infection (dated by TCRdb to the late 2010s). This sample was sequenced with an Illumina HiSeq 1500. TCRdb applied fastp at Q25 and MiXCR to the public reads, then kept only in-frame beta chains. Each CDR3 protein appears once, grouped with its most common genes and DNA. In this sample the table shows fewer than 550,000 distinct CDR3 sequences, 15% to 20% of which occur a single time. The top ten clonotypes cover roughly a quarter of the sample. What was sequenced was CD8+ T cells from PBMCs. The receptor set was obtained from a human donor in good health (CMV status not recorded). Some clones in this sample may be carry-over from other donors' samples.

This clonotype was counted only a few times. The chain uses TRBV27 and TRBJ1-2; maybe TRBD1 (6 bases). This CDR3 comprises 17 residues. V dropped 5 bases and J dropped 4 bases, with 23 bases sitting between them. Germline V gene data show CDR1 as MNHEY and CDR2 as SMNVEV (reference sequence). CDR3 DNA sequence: TGTGCCAGCAGTCTGGGGGGCCGGGACCGCTTTCTCTATGGCTACACCTTC. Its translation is CASSLGGRDRFLYGYTF.

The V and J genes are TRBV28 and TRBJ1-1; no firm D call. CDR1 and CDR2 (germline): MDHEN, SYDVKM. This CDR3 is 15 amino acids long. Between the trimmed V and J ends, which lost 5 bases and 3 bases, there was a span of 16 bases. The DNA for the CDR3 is TGTGCCAGCAGTCCGCCTAGGCAGGTACACACTGAAGCTTTCTTT. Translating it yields CASSPPRQVHTEAFF.

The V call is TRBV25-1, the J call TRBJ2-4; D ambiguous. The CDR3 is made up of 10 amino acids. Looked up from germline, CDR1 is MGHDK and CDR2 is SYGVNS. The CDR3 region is CATQADIQYF. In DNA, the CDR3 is TGTGCAACGCAGGCGGACATTCAGTACTTC. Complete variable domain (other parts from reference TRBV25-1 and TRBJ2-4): EADIYQTPRYLVIGTGKKITLECSQTMGHDKMYWYQQDPGMELHLIHYSYGVNSTEKGDLSSESTVSRIRTEHFPLTLESARPSHTSQYLCATQADIQYFGAGTRLSVL.

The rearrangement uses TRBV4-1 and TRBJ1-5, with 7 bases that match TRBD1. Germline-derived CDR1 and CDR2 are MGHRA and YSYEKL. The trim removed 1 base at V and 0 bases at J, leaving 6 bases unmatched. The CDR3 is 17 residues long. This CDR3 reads CASSQGETGISNQPQHF. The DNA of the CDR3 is TGCGCCAGCAGCCAAGGAGAGACAGGGATTAGCAATCAGCCCCAGCATTTT.

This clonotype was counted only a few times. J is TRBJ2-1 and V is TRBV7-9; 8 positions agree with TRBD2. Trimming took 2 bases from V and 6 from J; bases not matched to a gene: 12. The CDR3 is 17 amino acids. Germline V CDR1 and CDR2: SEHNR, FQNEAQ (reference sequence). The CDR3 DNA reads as TGTGCCAGCAGCTTACCTGAGTTTGGCGGGGGGCCCAATGAGCAGTTCTTC. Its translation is CASSLPEFGGGPNEQFF. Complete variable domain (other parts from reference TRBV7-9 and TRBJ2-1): DTGVSQNPRHKITKRGQNVTFRCDPISEHNRLYWYRQTLGQGPEFLTYFQNEAQLEKSRLLSDRFSAERPKGSFSTLEIQRTEQGDSAMYLCASSLPEFGGGPNEQFFGPGTRLTVL.

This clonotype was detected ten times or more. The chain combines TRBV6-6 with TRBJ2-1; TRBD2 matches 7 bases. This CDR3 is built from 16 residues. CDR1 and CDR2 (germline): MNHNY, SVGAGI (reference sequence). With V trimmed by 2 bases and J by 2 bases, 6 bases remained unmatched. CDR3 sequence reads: CASSYPQRGPYNEQFF. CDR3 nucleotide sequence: TGTGCCAGCAGTTACCCCCAGCGGGGCCCCTACAATGAGCAGTTCTTC.

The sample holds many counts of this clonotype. In DNA, the CDR3 is TGTGCCAGCAGCTTAGTCTCCGGCTATGGCTACACCTTC. It translates to CASSLVSGYGYTF. The chain recombines TRBV7-9 with TRBJ1-2; D ambiguous. This CDR3 region has 13 residues. The V gene lost 1 base and the J gene lost 4 bases, with 7 bases spanning the gap. Germline values: CDR1 SEHNR, CDR2 FQNEAQ (reference sequence).

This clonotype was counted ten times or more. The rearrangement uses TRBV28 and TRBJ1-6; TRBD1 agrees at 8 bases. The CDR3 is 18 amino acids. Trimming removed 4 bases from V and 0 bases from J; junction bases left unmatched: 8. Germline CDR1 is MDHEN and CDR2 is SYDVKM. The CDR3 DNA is TGTGCCAGCAGTTCCGGGACAGGTGAAAGCTCCTATAATTCACCCCTCCACTTT. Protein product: CASSSGTGESSYNSPLHF. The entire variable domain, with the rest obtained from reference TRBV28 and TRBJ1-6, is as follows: DVKVTQSSRYLVKRTGEKVFLECVQDMDHENMFWYRQDPGLGLRLIYFSYDVKMKEKGDIPEGYSVSREKKERFSLILESASTNQTSMYLCASSSGTGESSYNSPLHFGNGTRLTVT.

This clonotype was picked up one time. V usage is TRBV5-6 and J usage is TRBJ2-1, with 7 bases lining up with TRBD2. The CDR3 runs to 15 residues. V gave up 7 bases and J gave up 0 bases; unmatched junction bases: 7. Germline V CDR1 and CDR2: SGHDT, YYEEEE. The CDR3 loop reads CASRGGAGSYNEQFF. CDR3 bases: TGTGCCAGCCGCGGGGGTGCGGGCTCCTACAATGAGCAGTTCTTC.

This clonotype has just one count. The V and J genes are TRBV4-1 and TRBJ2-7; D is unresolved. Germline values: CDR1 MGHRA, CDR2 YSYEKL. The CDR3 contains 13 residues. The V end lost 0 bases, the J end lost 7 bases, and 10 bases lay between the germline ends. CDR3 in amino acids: CASSQDLRFEQYF. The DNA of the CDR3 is TGCGCCAGCAGCCAAGATCTTAGGTTTGAGCAGTACTTC.

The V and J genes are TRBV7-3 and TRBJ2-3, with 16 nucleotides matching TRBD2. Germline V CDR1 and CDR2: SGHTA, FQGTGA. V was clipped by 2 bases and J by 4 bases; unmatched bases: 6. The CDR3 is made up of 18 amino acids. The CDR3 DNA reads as TGTGCCAGCAGCTTACCCGGGACTAGCGGGGGGGCCCCAGATACGCAGTATTTT. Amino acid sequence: CASSLPGTSGGAPDTQYF. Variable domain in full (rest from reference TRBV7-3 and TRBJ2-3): GAGVSQTPSNKVTEKGKYVELRCDPISGHTALYWYRQSLGQGPEFLIYFQGTGAADDSGLPNDRFFAVRPEGSVSTLKIQRTERGDSAVYLCASSLPGTSGGAPDTQYFGPGTRLTVL.

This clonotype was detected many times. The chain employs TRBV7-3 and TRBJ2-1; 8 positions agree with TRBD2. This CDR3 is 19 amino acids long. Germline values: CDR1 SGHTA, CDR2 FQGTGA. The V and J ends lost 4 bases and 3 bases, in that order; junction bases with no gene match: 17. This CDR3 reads CASSSNNPLTGGNYNEQFF. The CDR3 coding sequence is TGTGCCAGCAGCTCCAATAACCCCCTAACGGGGGGGAACTACAATGAGCAGTTCTTC.

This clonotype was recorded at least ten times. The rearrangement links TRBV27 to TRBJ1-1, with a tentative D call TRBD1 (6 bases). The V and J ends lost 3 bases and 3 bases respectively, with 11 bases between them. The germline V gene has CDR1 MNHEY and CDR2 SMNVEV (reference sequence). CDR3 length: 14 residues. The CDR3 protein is CASSLGGDDTEAFF. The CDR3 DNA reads TGTGCCAGCAGTTTGGGGGGCGACGACACTGAAGCTTTCTTT.

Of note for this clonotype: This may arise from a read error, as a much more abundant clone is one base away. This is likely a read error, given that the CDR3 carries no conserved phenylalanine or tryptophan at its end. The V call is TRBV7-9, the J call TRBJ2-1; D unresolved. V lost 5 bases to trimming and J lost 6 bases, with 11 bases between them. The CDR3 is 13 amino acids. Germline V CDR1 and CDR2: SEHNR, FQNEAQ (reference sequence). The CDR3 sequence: CASSPPAANEQFL. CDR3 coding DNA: TGTGCCAGCAGCCCGCCGGCGGCCAATGAGCAGTTCTTA.

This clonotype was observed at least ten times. CDR3 DNA sequence: TGTGCCAGCAGCCCTCGATTTACCGGGACTTTTGGAAACACCATATATTTT. This encodes CASSPRFTGTFGNTIYF. The genes are TRBV7-2 and TRBJ1-3; D possibly corresponds to TRBD1 (5 bases). This CDR3 is built from 17 residues. CDR1 is SGHTA, CDR2 FQGNSA, per germline. Trimming removed 5 bases from V and 3 bases from J, with 20 bases in between.

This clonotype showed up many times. CDR3 in DNA: TGTGCCAGTAGTACTCCCCGGGACAGAGACAATGAGCAGTTCTTC. Encoded protein: CASSTPRDRDNEQFF. The chain joins TRBV19 to TRBJ2-1; 7 bases line up with TRBD1. With V trimmed by 4 bases and J by 5 bases, 8 bases remained unmatched. The CDR3 totals 15 residues. Germline values: CDR1 LNHDA, CDR2 SQIVND (reference sequence).

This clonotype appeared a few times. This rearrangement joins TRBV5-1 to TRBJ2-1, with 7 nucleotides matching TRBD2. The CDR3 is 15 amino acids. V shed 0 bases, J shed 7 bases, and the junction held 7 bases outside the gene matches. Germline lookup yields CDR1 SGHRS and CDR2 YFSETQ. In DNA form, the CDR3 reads TGCGCCAGCAGCTTGGTACGGGGACTAAGAAATGAGCAGTTCTTC. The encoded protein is CASSLVRGLRNEQFF. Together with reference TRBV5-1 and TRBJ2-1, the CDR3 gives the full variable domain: KAGVTQTPRYLIKTRGQQVTLSCSPISGHRSVSWYQQTPGQGLQFLFEYFSETQRNKGNFPGRFSGRQFSNSRSEMNVSTLELGDSALYLCASSLVRGLRNEQFFGPGTRLTVL.

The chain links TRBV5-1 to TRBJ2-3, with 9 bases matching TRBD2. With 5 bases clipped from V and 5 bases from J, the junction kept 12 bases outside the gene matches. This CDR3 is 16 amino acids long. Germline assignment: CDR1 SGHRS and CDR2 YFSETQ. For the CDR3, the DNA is TGCGCCAGCAGTTGGGGCGGGGGGGGCCAGGGAGATACGCAGTATTTT. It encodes CASSWGGGGQGDTQYF.